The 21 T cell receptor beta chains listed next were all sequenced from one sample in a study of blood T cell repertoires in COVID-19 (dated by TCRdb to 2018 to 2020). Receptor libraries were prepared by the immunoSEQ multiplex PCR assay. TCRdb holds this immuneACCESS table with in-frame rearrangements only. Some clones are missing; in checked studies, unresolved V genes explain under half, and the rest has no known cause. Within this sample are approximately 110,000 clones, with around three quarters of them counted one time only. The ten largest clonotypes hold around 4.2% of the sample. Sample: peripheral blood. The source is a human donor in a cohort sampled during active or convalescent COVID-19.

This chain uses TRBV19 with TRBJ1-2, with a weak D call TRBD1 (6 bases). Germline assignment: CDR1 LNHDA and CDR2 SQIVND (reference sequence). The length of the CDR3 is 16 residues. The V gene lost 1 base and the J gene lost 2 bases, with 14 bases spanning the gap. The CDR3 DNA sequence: TGTGCCAGTAGTATAGGTACAGGGAGTTTCAACTATGGCTACACCTTC. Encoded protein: CASSIGTGSFNYGYTF.

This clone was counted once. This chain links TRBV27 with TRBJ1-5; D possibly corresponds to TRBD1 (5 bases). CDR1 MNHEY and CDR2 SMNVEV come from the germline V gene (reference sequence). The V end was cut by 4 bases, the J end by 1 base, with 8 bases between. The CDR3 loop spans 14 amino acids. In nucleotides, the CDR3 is TGTGCCAGCAGTTCACAGGCAAGCAATCAGCCCCAGCATTTT. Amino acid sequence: CASSSQASNQPQHF.

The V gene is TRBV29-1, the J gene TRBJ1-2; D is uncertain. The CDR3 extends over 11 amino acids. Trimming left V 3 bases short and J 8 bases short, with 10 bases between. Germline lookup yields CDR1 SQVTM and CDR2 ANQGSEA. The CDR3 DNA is TGCAGCGTTGACAGCTCAGGCGGCTACACCTTC. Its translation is CSVDSSGGYTF.

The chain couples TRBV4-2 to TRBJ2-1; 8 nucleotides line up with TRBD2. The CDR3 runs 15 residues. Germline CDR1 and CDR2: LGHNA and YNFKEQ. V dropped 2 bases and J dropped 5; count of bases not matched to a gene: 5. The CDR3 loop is CASSQPGGPHNEQFF. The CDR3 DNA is TGTGCCAGCAGCCAACCGGGAGGGCCCCACAATGAGCAGTTCTTC.

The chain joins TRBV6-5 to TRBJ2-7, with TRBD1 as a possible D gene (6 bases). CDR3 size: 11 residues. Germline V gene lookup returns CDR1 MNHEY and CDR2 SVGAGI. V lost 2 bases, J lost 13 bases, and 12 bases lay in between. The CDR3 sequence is CASSYADRNYF. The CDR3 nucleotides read TGTGCCAGCAGTTACGCCGACAGGAACTACTTC.

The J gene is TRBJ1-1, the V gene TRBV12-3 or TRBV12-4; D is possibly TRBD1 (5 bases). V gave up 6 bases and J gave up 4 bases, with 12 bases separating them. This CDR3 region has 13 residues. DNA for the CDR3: TGTGCCAGCAGGAACAATAGGGGCACTGAAGCTTTCTTT. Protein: CASRNNRGTEAFF.

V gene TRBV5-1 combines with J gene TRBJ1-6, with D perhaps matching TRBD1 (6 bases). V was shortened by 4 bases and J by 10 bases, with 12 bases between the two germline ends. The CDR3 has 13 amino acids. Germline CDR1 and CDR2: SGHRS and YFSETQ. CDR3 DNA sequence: TGCGCCAGCAGCCCGGGACATGAGTCACCCCTCCACTTT. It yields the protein CASSPGHESPLHF.

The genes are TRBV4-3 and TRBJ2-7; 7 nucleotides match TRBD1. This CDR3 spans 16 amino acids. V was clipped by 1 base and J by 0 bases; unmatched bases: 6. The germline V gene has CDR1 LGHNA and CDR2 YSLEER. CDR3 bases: TGCGCCAGCAGCCAAGGGACAGGCTTTTTCTCCTACGAGCAGTACTTC. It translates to CASSQGTGFFSYEQYF.

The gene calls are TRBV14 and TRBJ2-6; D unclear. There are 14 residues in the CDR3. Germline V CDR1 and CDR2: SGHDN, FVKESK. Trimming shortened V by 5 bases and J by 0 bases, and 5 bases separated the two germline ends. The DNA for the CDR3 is TGTGCCAGCAGCGATAGCTCTGGGGCCAACGTCCTGACTTTC. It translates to CASSDSSGANVLTF.

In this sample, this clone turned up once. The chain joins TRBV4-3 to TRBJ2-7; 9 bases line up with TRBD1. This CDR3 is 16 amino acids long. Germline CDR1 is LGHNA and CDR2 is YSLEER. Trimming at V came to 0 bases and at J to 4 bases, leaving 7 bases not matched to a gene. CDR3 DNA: TGCGCCAGCAGCCAAGATGCTCGGGGACAGGGTTACGAGCAGTACTTC. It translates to CASSQDARGQGYEQYF.

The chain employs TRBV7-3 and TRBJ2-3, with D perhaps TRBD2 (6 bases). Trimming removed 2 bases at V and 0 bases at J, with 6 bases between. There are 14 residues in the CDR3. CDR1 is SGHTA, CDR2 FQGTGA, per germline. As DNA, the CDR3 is TGTGCCAGCAGCTTAGGGAGGAGCACAGATACGCAGTATTTT. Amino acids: CASSLGRSTDTQYF.

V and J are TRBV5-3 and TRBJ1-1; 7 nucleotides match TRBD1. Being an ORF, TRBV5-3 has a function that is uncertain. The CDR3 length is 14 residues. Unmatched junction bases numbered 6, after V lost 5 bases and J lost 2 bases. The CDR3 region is CARRRGRRNTEAFF. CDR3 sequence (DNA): TGTGCCAGAAGAAGGGGGCGCCGAAACACTGAAGCTTTCTTT.

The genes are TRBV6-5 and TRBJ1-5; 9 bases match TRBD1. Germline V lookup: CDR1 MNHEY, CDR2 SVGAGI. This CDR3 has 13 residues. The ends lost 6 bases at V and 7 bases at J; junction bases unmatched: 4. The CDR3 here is CASRGQGRQPQHF. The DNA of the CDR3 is TGTGCCAGCAGAGGACAGGGGAGACAGCCCCAGCATTTT.

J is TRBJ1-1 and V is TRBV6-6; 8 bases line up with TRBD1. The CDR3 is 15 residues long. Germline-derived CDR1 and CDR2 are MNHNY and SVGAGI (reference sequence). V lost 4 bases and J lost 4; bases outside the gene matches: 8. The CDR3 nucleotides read TGTGCCAGCAGTTCCCGGACAGGGCCCAGCACTGAAGCTTTCTTT. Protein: CASSSRTGPSTEAFF.

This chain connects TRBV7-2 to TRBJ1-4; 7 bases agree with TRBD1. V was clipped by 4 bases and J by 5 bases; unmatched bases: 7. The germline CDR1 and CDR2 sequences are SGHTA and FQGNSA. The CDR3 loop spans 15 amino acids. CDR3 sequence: CASSSRDSWNEKLFF. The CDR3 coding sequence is TGTGCCAGCAGCTCCCGGGACAGCTGGAATGAAAAACTGTTTTTT.

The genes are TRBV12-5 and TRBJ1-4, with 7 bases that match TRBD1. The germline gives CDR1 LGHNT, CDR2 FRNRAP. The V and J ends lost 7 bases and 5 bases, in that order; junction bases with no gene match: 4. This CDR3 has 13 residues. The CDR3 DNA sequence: TGTGCTAGTGCCCCGGGACAGAATGAAAAACTGTTTTTT. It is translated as CASAPGQNEKLFF.

In DNA, the CDR3 is TGTGCCAGTAATTCGGGGGTTTACAATGAGCAGTTCTTC. Translating it yields CASNSGVYNEQFF. The chain couples TRBV19 to TRBJ2-1; D possibly corresponds to TRBD2 (6 bases). Germline CDR1 reads LNHDA; CDR2 reads SQIVND (reference sequence). V lost 7 bases and J 4 bases, leaving 11 bases between the germline ends. The CDR3 contains 13 residues.

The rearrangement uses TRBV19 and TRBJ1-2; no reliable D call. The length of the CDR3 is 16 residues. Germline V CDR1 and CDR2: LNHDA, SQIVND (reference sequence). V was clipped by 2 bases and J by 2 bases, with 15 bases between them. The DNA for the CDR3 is TGTGCCAGTAGTATAACGGGTTTCGGGTACAACTATGGCTACACCTTC. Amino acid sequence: CASSITGFGYNYGYTF.

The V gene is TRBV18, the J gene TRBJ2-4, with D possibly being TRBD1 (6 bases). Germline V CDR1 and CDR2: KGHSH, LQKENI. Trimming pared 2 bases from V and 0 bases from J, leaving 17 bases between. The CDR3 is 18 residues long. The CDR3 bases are TGTGCCAGCTCACCATCTCAGGGGCTCAATCTAGCCAAAAACATTCAGTACTTC. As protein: CASSPSQGLNLAKNIQYF.

The CDR3 nucleotides are TGTGCCAGCAGCCAACCCGAGACTAGCGGGATAGGGGGCAATGAGCAGTTCTTC. It is translated as CASSQPETSGIGGNEQFF. V is TRBV3-1 (or the pseudogene TRBV3-2) and J is TRBJ2-1; 11 bases align to TRBD2. Germline-derived CDR1 and CDR2 are LGHDT and YNNKEL (reference sequence). The CDR3 spans 18 residues. J gave up 6 bases and V 2 bases, and 12 bases lay outside the gene matches.

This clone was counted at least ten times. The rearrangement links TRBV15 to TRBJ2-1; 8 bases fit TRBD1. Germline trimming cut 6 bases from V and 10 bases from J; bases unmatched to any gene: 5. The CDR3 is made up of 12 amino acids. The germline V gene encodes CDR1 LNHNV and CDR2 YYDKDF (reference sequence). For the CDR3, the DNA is TGTGCCACCAGACCAACAGGGGGGGAGCAGTTCTTC. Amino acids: CATRPTGGEQFF.